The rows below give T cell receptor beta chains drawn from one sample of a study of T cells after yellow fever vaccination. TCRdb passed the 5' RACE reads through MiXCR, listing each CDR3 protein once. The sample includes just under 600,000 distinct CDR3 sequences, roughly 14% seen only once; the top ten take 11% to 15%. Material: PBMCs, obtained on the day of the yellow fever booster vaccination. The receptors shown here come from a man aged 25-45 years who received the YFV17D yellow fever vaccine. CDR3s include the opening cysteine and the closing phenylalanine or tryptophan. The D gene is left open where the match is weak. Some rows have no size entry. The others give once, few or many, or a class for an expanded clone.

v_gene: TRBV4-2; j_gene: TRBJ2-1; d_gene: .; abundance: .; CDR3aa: CASSQDRRGNEQFF; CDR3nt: TGTGCCAGCAGCCAAGATCGCAGGGGCAATGAGCAGTTCTTC
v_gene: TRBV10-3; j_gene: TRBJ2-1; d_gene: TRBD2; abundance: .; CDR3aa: CAISGRTSGNNEQFF; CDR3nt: TGTGCCATCAGCGGAAGGACTAGCGGGAACAATGAGCAGTTCTTC
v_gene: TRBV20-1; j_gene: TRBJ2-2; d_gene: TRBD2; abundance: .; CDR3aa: CSATSGRGNTGELFF; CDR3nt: TGCAGTGCTACTAGCGGGAGGGGCAACACCGGGGAGCTGTTTTTT
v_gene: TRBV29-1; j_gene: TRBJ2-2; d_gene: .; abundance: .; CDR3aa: CSVQANTGELFF; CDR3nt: TGCAGCGTTCAGGCGAACACCGGGGAGCTGTTTTTT
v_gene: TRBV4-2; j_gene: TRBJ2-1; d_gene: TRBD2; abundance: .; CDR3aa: CASSPVFGLADYNEQFF; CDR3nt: TGTGCCAGCAGCCCGGTGTTCGGACTAGCGGATTACAATGAGCAGTTCTTC
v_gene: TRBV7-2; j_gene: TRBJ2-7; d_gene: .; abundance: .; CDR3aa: CASSRLGAGSSYEQYF; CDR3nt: TGTGCCAGCAGTCGCCTAGGGGCGGGTTCGTCCTACGAGCAGTACTTC
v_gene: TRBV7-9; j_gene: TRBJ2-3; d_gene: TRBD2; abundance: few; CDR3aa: CASSPGGKTDTQYF; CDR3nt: TGTGCCAGCAGTCCGGGAGGGAAAACAGATACGCAGTATTTT
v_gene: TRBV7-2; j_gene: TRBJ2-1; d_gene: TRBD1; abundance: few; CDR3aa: CASSRAGTAYNEQFF; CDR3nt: TGTGCCAGCAGCCGTGCCGGGACAGCCTACAATGAGCAGTTCTTC
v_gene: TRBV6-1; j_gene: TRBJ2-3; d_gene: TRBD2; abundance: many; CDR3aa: CASSRSGTTDTQYF; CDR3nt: TGTGCCAGCAGCCGTAGCGGGACCACAGATACGCAGTATTTT
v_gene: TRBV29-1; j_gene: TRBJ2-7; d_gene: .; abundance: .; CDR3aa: CSVYAGLNEQYF; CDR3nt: TGCAGCGTTTACGCAGGGCTCAACGAGCAGTACTTC
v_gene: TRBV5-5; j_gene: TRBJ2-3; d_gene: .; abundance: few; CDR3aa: CASSHSGFTDTQYF; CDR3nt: TGTGCCAGCAGCCATAGCGGCTTTACAGATACGCAGTATTTT
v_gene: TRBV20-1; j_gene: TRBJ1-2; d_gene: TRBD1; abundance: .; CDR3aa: CSARSQGGYGYTF; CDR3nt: TGCAGTGCTAGATCACAGGGGGGCTATGGCTACACCTTC
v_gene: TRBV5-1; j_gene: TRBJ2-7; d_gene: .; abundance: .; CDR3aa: CASSEGMNSYEQYF; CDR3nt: TGCGCCAGCTCGGAGGGTATGAATTCCTACGAGCAGTACTTC
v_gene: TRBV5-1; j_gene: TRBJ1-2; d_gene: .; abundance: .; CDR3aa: CASSSGTNNYGYTF; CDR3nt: TGCGCCAGCAGTTCCGGGACAAACAACTATGGCTACACCTTC
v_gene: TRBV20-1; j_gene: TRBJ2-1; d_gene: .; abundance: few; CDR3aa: CSARDPGGRSSYNEQFF; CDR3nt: TGCAGTGCTAGAGATCCGGGGGGCAGGAGCTCCTACAATGAGCAGTTCTTC
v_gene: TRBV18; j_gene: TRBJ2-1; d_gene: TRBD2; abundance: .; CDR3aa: CASSPPLPGGPRNEQFF; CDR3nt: TGTGCCAGCTCACCACCTCTTCCGGGAGGGCCAAGGAATGAGCAGTTCTTC
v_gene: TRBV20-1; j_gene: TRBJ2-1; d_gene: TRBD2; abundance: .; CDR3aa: CSAMGLAGRNEQFF; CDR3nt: TGCAGTGCGATGGGACTAGCGGGGAGGAATGAGCAGTTCTTC
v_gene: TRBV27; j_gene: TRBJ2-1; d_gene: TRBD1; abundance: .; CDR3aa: CATEKTGTGDGEQFF; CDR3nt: TGTGCCACAGAAAAAACCGGGACAGGGGATGGTGAGCAGTTCTTC
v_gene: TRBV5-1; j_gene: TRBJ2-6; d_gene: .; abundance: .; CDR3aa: CASSLVGTRTSGANVPTF; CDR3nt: TGCGCCAGCAGCTTGGTTGGCACTCGTACCTCTGGGGCCAACGTCCCGACTTTC
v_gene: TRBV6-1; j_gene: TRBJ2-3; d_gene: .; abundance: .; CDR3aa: CASWGWLTDTQYF; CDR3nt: TGTGCCAGCTGGGGCTGGCTAACAGATACGCAGTATTTT
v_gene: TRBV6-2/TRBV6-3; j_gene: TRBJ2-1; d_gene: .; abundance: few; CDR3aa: CASSSYYNEQFF; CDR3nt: TGTGCCAGCAGTTCCTACTACAATGAGCAGTTCTTC
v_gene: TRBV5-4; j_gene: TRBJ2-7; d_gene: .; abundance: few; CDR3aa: CASSTWDYEQYF; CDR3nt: TGTGCCAGCAGTACTTGGGACTACGAGCAGTACTTC
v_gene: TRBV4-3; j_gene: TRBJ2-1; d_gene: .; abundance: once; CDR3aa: CASSLGAGVGNEQFF; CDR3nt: TGCGCCAGCAGCCTGGGGGCGGGAGTGGGGAATGAGCAGTTCTTC
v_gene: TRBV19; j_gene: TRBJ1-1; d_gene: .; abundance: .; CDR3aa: CASRDLNTEAFF; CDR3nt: TGTGCCAGTAGGGACTTGAACACTGAAGCTTTCTTT
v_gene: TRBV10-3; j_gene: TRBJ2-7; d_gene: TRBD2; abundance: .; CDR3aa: CATGTSGVFRQYF; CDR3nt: TGTGCCACCGGAACTAGCGGGGTTTTCCGGCAGTACTTC
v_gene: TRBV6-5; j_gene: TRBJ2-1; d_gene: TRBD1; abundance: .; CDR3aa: CASSYATGANEQFF; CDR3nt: TGTGCCAGCAGCTACGCGACAGGGGCTAATGAGCAGTTCTTC
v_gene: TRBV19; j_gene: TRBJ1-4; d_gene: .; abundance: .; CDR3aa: CASHGTSEKLFF; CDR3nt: TGTGCCAGCCACGGGACATCCGAAAAACTGTTTTTT
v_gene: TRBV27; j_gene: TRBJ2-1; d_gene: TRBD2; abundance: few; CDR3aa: CASSASGRGLYNEQFF; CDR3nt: TGTGCCAGCAGCGCCAGCGGGAGGGGTCTCTACAATGAGCAGTTCTTC
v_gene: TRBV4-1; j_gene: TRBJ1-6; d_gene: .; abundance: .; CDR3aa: CASSQGRNYNSPLHF; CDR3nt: TGCGCCAGCAGCCAAGGCAGGAACTATAATTCACCCCTCCACTTT
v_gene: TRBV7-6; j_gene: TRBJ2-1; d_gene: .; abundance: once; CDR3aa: CASSLRGGRNEQFF; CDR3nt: TGTGCCAGCAGCTTAAGGGGGGGGAGAAATGAGCAGTTCTTC
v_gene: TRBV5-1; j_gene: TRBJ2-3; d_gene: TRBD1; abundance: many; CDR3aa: CASSNDRADTQYF; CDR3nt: TGCGCCAGCAGTAACGACAGGGCAGATACGCAGTATTTT
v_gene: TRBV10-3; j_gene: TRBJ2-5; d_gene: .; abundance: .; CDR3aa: CAISAGRETQYF; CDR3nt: TGTGCCATCAGTGCTGGGCGGGAGACCCAGTACTTC
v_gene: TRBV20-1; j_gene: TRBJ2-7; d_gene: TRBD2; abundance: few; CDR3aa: CSVAGDIAWEQYF; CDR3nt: TGCAGTGTCGCGGGAGATATCGCGTGGGAGCAGTACTTC
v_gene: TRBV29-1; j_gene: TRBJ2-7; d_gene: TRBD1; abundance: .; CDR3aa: CSVEESTGGAYEQYF; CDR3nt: TGCAGCGTTGAAGAATCGACAGGGGGCGCATACGAGCAGTACTTC
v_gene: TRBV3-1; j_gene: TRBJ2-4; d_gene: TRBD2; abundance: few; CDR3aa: CASSQLAENIQYF; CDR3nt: TGTGCCAGCAGCCAACTAGCGGAAAACATTCAGTACTTC
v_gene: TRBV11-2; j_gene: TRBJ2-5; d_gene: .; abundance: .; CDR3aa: CASSLIQGPETQYF; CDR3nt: TGTGCCAGCAGCTTAATTCAGGGACCAGAGACCCAGTACTTC
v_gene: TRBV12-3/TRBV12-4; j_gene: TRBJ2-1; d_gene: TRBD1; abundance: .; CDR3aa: CASTLRTGATQNHNEQFF; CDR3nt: TGTGCCAGCACCCTGCGGACAGGGGCCACCCAAAACCACAATGAGCAGTTCTTC
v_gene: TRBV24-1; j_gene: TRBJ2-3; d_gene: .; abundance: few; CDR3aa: CATSYGSGTDTQYF; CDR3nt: TGTGCCACCAGTTACGGGAGCGGTACAGATACGCAGTATTTT
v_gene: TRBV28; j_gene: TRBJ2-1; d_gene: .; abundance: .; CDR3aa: CASSLGVGPRYNEQFF; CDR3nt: TGTGCCAGCAGTTTAGGGGTAGGTCCCCGGTACAATGAGCAGTTCTTC
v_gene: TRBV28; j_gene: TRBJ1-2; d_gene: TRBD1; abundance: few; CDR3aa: CASRGTGVDYGYTF; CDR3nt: TGTGCCAGCAGGGGGACAGGGGTTGACTATGGCTACACCTTC
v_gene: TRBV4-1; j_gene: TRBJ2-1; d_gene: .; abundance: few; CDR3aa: CASSQAGDQFF; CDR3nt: TGCGCCAGCAGCCAAGCGGGAGATCAGTTCTTC
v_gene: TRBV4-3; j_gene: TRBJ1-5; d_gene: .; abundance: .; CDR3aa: CASSQASNQPQHF; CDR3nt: TGCGCCAGCAGCCAAGCGTCAAATCAGCCCCAGCATTTT
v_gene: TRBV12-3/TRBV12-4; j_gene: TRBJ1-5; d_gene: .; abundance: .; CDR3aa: CASSPRDRRVNQPQHF; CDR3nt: TGTGCCAGCAGTCCCCGGGACCGTCGTGTCAATCAGCCCCAGCATTTT
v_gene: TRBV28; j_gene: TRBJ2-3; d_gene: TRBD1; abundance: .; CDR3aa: CASSPLGQGLTDTQYF; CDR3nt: TGTGCCAGCAGCCCCCTCGGACAGGGTCTAACAGATACGCAGTATTTT
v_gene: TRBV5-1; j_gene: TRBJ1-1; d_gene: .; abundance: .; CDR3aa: CASSPRVGSNTEAFF; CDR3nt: TGCGCCAGCAGCCCCCGGGTGGGCTCGAACACTGAAGCTTTCTTT
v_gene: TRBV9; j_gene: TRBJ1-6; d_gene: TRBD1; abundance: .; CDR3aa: CASSAVGQGDSPLHF; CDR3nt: TGTGCCAGCAGCGCTGTGGGACAGGGTGATTCACCCCTCCACTTT
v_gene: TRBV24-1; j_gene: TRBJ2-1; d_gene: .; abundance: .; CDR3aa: CATSDSHNNEQFF; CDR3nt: TGTGCCACCAGTGACTCACATAATAATGAGCAGTTCTTC
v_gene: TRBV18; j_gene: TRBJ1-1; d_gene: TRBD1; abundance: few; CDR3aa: CASSPKLGTGNTEAFF; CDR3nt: TGTGCCAGCTCACCAAAACTTGGGACAGGGAACACTGAAGCTTTCTTT
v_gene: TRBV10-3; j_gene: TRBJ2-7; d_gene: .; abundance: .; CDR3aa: CAIRASSYEQYF; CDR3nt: TGTGCCATCCGCGCCAGTAGCTACGAGCAGTACTTC
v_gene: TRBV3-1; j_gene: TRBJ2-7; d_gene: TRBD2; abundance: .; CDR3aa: CASSQELLAGTYEQYF; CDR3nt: TGTGCCAGCAGCCAAGAACTGCTAGCGGGTACCTACGAGCAGTACTTC
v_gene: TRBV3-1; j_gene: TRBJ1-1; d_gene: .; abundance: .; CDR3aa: CASSLTQGTEAFF; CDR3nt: TGTGCCAGCAGCCTGACCCAGGGCACTGAAGCTTTCTTT
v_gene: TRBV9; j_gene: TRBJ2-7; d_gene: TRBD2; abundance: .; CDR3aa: CASSALAGAGAQYF; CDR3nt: TGTGCCAGCAGCGCACTAGCGGGAGCAGGCGCGCAGTACTTC
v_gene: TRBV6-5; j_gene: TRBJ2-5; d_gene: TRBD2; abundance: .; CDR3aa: CASSSGRLAVPSQETQYF; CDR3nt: TGTGCCAGCAGTTCCGGCCGACTAGCGGTTCCGTCCCAAGAGACCCAGTACTTC
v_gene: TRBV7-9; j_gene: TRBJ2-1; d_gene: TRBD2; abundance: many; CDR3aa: CASSFGGGFNEQFF; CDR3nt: TGTGCCAGCAGCTTCGGGGGAGGGTTCAATGAGCAGTTCTTC